This T cell receptor (beta chain) was sequenced in a study of breast tumors, draining lymph nodes, adjacent tissues. TCRdb itself ran the multiplex PCR reads through MiXCR, one entry per CDR3 protein. This table holds over 10,000 distinct CDR3 sequences, under 80% found once. The receptor's source is a female donor with breast cancer. Some clones in this sample may be carry-over from other donors' samples. Sequenced: tumor-adjacent breast tissue.

The CDR3: CASSRQVGGSGANVLTF. DNA for the CDR3: TGTGCCAGCTCTCGACAGGTTGGGGGCTCTGGGGCCAACGTCCTGACTTTC. The V call is TRBV18, the J call TRBJ2-6; possible D gene TRBD1, 6 bases. Germline-derived CDR1 and CDR2 are KGHSH and LQKENI. Trimming stripped 6 bases from V and 0 bases from J, with 15 bases between. This CDR3 comprises 17 residues.